This T cell receptor beta chain was captured by sequencing in a study of T cells after yellow fever vaccination. Study-wide results and caveats: A weaker but faster secondary response was observed, peaking on day 5 versus 15. A small share of clonotypes appeared in both CD4 and CD8 compartments.

TCRdb used MiXCR to reprocess the 5' RACE reads, holding one entry per CDR3 protein. The sample carries a few hundred thousand distinct CDR3 sequences, approximately 3% recorded once. This clonotype was recorded many times. Its antigen is as yet unknown. Between the trimmed V and J ends, which lost 6 bases and 3 bases, there was a span of 8 bases. The germline gives CDR1 MNHEY, CDR2 SVGAGI. The CDR3 spans 12 residues. The sample in question was CD4+ T cells sorted from PBMCs, obtained 10 days after the yellow fever booster vaccination. This TCR was recovered from a man younger than 35 who received the YFV17D yellow fever vaccine. The chain has TRBV6-5 and TRBJ2-5, with a possible D match to TRBD2 (5 bases). The chain's CDR3 is CASRVGEETQYF. CDR3 in DNA: TGTGCCAGCAGGGTGGGAGAAGAGACCCAGTACTTC.